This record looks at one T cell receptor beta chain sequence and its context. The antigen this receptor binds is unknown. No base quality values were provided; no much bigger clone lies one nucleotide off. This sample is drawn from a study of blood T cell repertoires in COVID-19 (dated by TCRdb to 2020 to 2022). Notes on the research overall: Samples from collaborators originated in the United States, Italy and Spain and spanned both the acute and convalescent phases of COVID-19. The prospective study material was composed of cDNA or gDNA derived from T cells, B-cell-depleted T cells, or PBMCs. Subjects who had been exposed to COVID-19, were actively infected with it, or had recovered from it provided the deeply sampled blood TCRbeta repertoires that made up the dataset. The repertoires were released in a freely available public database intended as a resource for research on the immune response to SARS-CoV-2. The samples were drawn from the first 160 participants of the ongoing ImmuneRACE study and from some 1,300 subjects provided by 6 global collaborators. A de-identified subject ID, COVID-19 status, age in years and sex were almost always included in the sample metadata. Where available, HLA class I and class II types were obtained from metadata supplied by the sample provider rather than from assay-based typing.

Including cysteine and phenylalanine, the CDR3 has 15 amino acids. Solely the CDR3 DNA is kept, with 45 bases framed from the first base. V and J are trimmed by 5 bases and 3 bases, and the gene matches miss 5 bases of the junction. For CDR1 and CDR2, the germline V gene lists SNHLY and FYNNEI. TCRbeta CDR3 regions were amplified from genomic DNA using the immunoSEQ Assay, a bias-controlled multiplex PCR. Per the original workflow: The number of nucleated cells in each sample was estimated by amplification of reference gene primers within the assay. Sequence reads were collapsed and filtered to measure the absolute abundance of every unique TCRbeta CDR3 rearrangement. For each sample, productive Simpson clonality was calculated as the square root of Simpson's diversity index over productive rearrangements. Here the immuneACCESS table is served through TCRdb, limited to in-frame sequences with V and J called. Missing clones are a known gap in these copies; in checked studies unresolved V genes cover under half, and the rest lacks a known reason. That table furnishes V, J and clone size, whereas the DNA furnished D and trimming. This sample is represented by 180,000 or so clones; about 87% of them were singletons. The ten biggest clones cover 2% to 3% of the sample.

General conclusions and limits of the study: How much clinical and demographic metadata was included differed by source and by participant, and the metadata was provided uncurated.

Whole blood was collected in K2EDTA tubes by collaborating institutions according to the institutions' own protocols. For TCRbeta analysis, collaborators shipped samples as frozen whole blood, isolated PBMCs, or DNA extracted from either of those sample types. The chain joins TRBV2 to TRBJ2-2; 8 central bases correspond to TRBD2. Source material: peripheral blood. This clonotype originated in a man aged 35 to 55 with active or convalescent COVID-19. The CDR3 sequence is CASSYTGRDTGELFF. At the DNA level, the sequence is TGTGCCAGCAGTTACACCGGGAGGGACACCGGGGAGCTGTTTTTT.